The 17 T cell receptor beta chains below come from one sample, sequenced in a study of breast tumors, draining lymph nodes, adjacent tissues. Samples came from axillary lymph nodes draining the breast cancer. MiXCR, applied by TCRdb to the multiplex PCR reads, yields one record per CDR3 protein. The sample holds approximately 100,000 distinct CDR3 sequences, around 30% seen once. Specimen: axillary lymph node tissue. These receptors came from a female donor with breast cancer. Some clones in this sample may be carry-over from other donors' samples.

CDR3 DNA sequence: TGTGCCAGCAGCTTATCGGGAGTGCATAATGAGCAGTTCTTC. Its protein product is CASSLSGVHNEQFF. This rearrangement joins TRBV7-6 to TRBJ2-1, with a possible D match to TRBD2 (6 bases). Germline CDR1 reads SGHVS; CDR2 reads FNYEAQ. Trimming removed 2 bases from V and 7 bases from J, with 12 bases in between. The length of the CDR3 is 14 residues. Full variable domain (remainder filled in from reference TRBV7-6 and TRBJ2-1): GAGVSQSPRYKVTKRGQDVALRCDPISGHVSLYWYRQALGQGPEFLTYFNYEAQQDKSGLPNDRFSAERPEGSISTLTIQRTEQRDSAMYRCASSLSGVHNEQFFGPGTRLTVL.

Worth noting for this clonotype: A much larger clone lies a single base off, so this may be a read error. The chain uses TRBV5-6 and TRBJ1-2; 8 bases map to TRBD1. The CDR3 runs to 13 residues. Trimming cost V 4 bases and J 5 bases; bases outside gene matches: 4. Germline V gene lookup returns CDR1 SGHDT and CDR2 YYEEEE. The DNA of the CDR3 is TGTGCCAGCAGCCCGGGACAGGCGTATGGCTACACCTTC. Translated: CASSPGQAYGYTF.

The chain has TRBV19 and TRBJ1-2, with D possibly matching TRBD1 (5 bases). There are 15 residues in the CDR3. CDR1 LNHDA and CDR2 SQIVND come from the germline V gene (reference sequence). CDR3 DNA sequence: TGTGTGCGCTGGATCGTCAGCTCGGGGGGTCATGGCTACACCTTC. Translating gives CVRWIVSSGGHGYTF.

The chain combines TRBV7-8 with TRBJ1-5; a weak D match, TRBD1 (5 bases). There are 15 residues in the CDR3. CDR1 SGHVS and CDR2 FQNEAQ come from the germline V gene. The ends were cut back, 1 base at V and 10 bases at J, with 17 bases in the middle. The CDR3 coding sequence is TGTGCCAGCAGCTTAGGCTTGGGCAGGGCATCTCCCCAGCATTTT. Protein sequence: CASSLGLGRASPQHF.

The table lists this clonotype with many counts. The chain is built from TRBV7-2 and TRBJ2-7; D unresolved. CDR1 is SGHTA and CDR2 is FQGNSA in the germline V gene. V lost 1 base and J 4 bases, leaving 14 bases between the germline ends. The CDR3 runs 15 residues. CDR3 loop: CASSLGALPAYEQYF. The CDR3 nucleotides are TGTGCCAGCAGCTTAGGGGCTCTGCCGGCGTACGAGCAGTACTTC.

This clonotype has at least ten counts. The chain employs TRBV18 and TRBJ2-5; 10 bases line up with TRBD2. Germline V CDR1 and CDR2: KGHSH, LQKENI. This CDR3 region has 16 residues. V lost 3 bases, J lost 4 bases, and 8 bases stayed unmatched. The DNA for the CDR3 is TGTGCCAGCTCACCTTTTCTAGCGGGAGAGGGAGAGACCCAGTACTTC. This encodes CASSPFLAGEGETQYF.

In this sample, this clonotype turned up many times. Possible read error: a much larger clone is one base away. The rearrangement uses TRBV12-3 or TRBV12-4 and TRBJ1-2; maybe TRBD1 (5 bases). Trimming removed 7 bases at V and 4 bases at J, with 16 bases between. The CDR3 is 14 residues long. CDR3 sequence: CASKSMGPSYGYTF. The CDR3 nucleotides are TGTGCCAGCAAGAGCATGGGACCGTCCTATGGCTACACCTTC.

The chain combines TRBV13 with TRBJ1-5; TRBD1 is a possible D gene (5 bases). CDR3 length: 15 amino acids. Germline-derived CDR1 and CDR2 are PRHDT and FYEKMQ (reference sequence). Trimming took off 1 base at V and 1 base at J, with 8 bases between the two ends. CDR3 loop: CASSLVRDSNQPQHF. For the CDR3, the DNA is TGTGCCAGCAGCTTAGTAAGGGACAGCAATCAGCCCCAGCATTTT.

This clonotype was picked up many times. The chain joins TRBV6-1 to TRBJ1-5; 7 bases match TRBD1. CDR1 and CDR2 (germline): MNHNS, SASEGT. V lost 3 bases and J lost 7; bases outside the gene matches: 6. This CDR3 spans 14 amino acids. The CDR3 region has the DNA TGTGCCAGCAGTGACAGGGGGTGGATACAGCCCCAGCATTTT. Its protein product is CASSDRGWIQPQHF.

This clonotype came up many times. The V and J genes are TRBV18 and TRBJ2-3, with D hard to call. Germline-derived CDR1 and CDR2 are KGHSH and LQKENI. V lost 2 bases and J lost 2, with 20 bases in between. The CDR3 contains 18 residues. This chain's CDR3 is CASSPGLKMERPTDTQYF. Here the CDR3 DNA reads TGTGCCAGCTCACCAGGTCTTAAAATGGAGAGGCCCACAGATACGCAGTATTTT.

This clonotype was seen only a few times. The chain combines TRBV7-9 with TRBJ1-6, with D perhaps matching TRBD1 (5 bases). The germline V and J ends were trimmed by 6 bases and 10 bases, with 10 bases remaining between them. Germline CDR1 is SEHNR and CDR2 is FQNEAQ (reference sequence). This CDR3 comprises 12 residues. CDR3 DNA sequence: TGTGCCAGCAGACCAGGGAACTCACCCCTCCACTTT. Translation gives CASRPGNSPLHF.

To note about this clonotype: A much bigger clone sits one base away, suggesting this may be a read error. The gene calls are TRBV27 and TRBJ1-2; TRBD1 matches 7 bases. This CDR3 has 13 amino acids. The germline gives CDR1 MNHEY, CDR2 SMNVEV (reference sequence). CDR3 in amino acids: CDIHRGLGYGYTF. The DNA of the CDR3 is TGTGACATCCACAGGGGACTCGGCTATGGCTACACCTTC.

This clonotype was seen a handful of times. The chain joins TRBV6-5 to TRBJ1-1; no clear D. The CDR3 consists of 13 residues. V gave up 6 bases and J gave up 1 base, with 9 bases separating them. Looked up from germline, CDR1 is MNHEY and CDR2 is SVGAGI. CDR3 DNA: TGTGCCAGCAGCCCCAATCCGAACACTGAAGCTTTCTTT. Translating gives CASSPNPNTEAFF.

The chain is built from TRBV6-1 and TRBJ1-5; D is undetermined. V was clipped by 5 bases and J by 1 base, with 18 bases between them. CDR3 length: 17 amino acids. Germline V gene sequence: CDR1 MNHNS, CDR2 SASEGT. CDR3 DNA: TGTGCCAGCAGTCAATGGGGAGGGAGACTGAGCAATCAGCCCCAGCATTTT. Protein sequence: CASSQWGGRLSNQPQHF.

This CDR3 reads CSVAPAGTGNTEAFF. In DNA form, the CDR3 reads TGCAGCGTTGCGCCGGCCGGGACCGGGAACACTGAAGCTTTCTTT. V usage is TRBV29-1 and J usage is TRBJ1-1, with D tentatively TRBD1 (5 bases). CDR1 and CDR2 from the germline V gene are SQVTM and ANQGSEA. CDR3 size: 15 residues. The V and J ends lost 4 bases and 1 base respectively, with 16 bases between them.

This clonotype was observed many times. This sequence joins TRBV7-9 and TRBJ2-1, with D perhaps matching TRBD1 or TRBD2 (5 bases each). CDR3 length: 14 amino acids. V dropped 5 bases and J dropped 6 bases, with 14 bases sitting between them. Germline CDR1 and CDR2: SEHNR and FQNEAQ (reference sequence). The CDR3 loop reads CASSRGGDRNEQFF. CDR3 nucleotide sequence: TGTGCCAGCAGCCGGGGTGGGGACCGCAATGAGCAGTTCTTC.

This chain links TRBV29-1 with TRBJ2-7; TRBD1 is a possible D gene (5 bases). The CDR3 is made up of 12 amino acids. V lost 6 bases to trimming and J lost 6 bases, with 15 bases between them. Germline CDR1 reads SQVTM; CDR2 reads ANQGSEA. Here the CDR3 DNA reads TGCAGCGTCCTAGGGGTTTCCGGCGAGCAGTACTTC. Amino acids: CSVLGVSGEQYF.